This T cell receptor (beta chain) derives from a study of CD8 T cells in ankylosing spondylitis. Overall study findings and caveats: Previous work reported some of these motif variants in the synovial fluid and blood of reactive arthritis. A TCR beta motif of under ten highly homologous variants appeared characteristic of ankylosing spondylitis blood.

MiXCR was run by TCRdb on the 5' RACE reads, yielding one entry per CDR3 protein. The data show about 220,000 distinct CDR3 sequences, 6% to 8% seen once. V shed 6 bases, J shed 0 bases, and the junction held 9 bases outside the gene matches. The CDR3 consists of 16 residues. CDR1 is MDHEN and CDR2 is SYDVKM in the germline V gene. The sample holds many counts of this clonotype. Its antigen is not known. The chain carries TRBV28 and TRBJ2-7; 9 bases fit TRBD2. The sample was blood, either unsorted or a sorted T cell fraction (not recorded which). The receptor's source is a male donor with ankylosing spondylitis. The CDR3 DNA follows: TGTGCCAGCAGGCGGGTAGCGGGAGAGAGCTCCTACGAGCAGTACTTC. Amino acid sequence: CASRRVAGESSYEQYF.